The 17 T cell receptor beta chains below all came from one sample that was sequenced in a study of shared clonotypes between healthy human individuals. Some clones are missing from TCRdb's copy, which holds only in-frame ones; the method was immunoSEQ multiplex PCR. Of approximately 2.4 million clones listed, 90% to 96% were seen once; the top ten hold roughly 0.13%. Material for sequencing was naive CD4+ T cells sorted from blood. Subset of the sample: CD45RA+ positively selected. The receptor set was obtained from a man between 18 and 35 years old in good health.

Concerning this clone itself: Other nucleotide sequences from this sample produce the same CDR3. The CDR3 nucleotides read TGTGCCAGCAGCGTATTAGCGGGAGGCACAGATACGCAGTATTTT. It translates to CASSVLAGGTDTQYF. The chain combines TRBV9 with TRBJ2-3, with 9 positions matching TRBD2. This CDR3 contains 15 residues. Trimming took 1 base from V and 1 from J; bases not matched to a gene: 1. Germline CDR1 and CDR2: SGDLS and YYNGEE.

This chain uses TRBV28 with TRBJ1-2; D remains unclear. The CDR3 sequence is 15 residues long. Germline V gives CDR1 MDHEN, CDR2 SYDVKM. V was cut by 4 bases and J by 3 bases, with 15 bases left in between. This CDR3 is CASSSDITGYYGYTF. In nucleotides, the CDR3 is TGTGCCAGCAGTTCAGACATTACGGGCTACTATGGCTACACCTTC.

The chain carries TRBV4-3 and TRBJ2-2, with D uncertain. This CDR3 comprises 14 residues. Germline-derived CDR1 and CDR2 are LGHNA and YSLEER. V gave up 0 bases and J gave up 7 bases, with 9 bases separating them. The CDR3 bases are TGCGCCAGCAGCCAAGATCTGCGGATCGGGGAGCTGTTTTTT. Its protein product is CASSQDLRIGELFF.

The CDR3 DNA is TGTGCCAGCAGCTTGGACAAAGGATCCCAGCATTTT. Amino acids: CASSLDKGSQHF. The chain recombines TRBV7-8 with TRBJ1-5, with D possibly TRBD1 on 5 matching bases. CDR1 SGHVS and CDR2 FQNEAQ come from the germline V gene. There are 12 residues in the CDR3. Trimming removed 3 bases from V and 11 bases from J, with 11 bases in between.

On this clone itself: This sample also contains other DNA sequences that code for the same CDR3. V usage is TRBV6-5 and J usage is TRBJ2-7; 7 nucleotides line up with TRBD1. The length of the CDR3 is 14 residues. V trimming: 0 bases; J trimming: 3 bases; junction bases outside the gene matches: 2. Germline V gene sequence: CDR1 MNHEY, CDR2 SVGAGI. CDR3 DNA sequence: TGTGCCAGCAGTTACTCCCGGACAGGCTACGAGCAGTACTTC. This sequence encodes CASSYSRTGYEQYF.

This clone was seen a single time. The genes are TRBV6-5 and TRBJ1-1; D is uncertain. V lost 2 bases to trimming and J lost 1 base, with 11 bases between them. This CDR3 is 15 amino acids long. In germline, CDR1 is MNHEY, CDR2 SVGAGI. The CDR3 DNA sequence: TGTGCCAGCAGTTACCGTGGGGATCCGAACACTGAAGCTTTCTTT. Its translation: CASSYRGDPNTEAFF.

The chain has TRBV7-6 and TRBJ2-3; 7 bases are a match to TRBD1. Germline CDR1 SGHVS, CDR2 FNYEAQ. J gave up 5 bases and V 7 bases, and 15 bases lay outside the gene matches. The CDR3 length is 16 residues. CDR3 DNA: TGTGCCAGCACCTGGGACAGCGCGACAAGGATAGATACGCAGTATTTT. It codes for CASTWDSATRIDTQYF.

The chain couples TRBV21-1 to TRBJ2-2; TRBD2 is the table's D call, not checked against the DNA. TRBV21-1 is given as a pseudogene. The CDR3 runs to 17 residues. The chain's CDR3 is CASSKIGRTSYTGELFF. CDR3 coding DNA: TGTGCCAGCAGCAAAATAGGACGGACTAGTTACACCGGGGAGCTGTTTTTT.

This clone was seen once. The V call is TRBV5-6, the J call TRBJ2-5; no firm D call. The J call may be incorrect, as the DNA end agrees better with TRBJ2-7. This CDR3 is 15 amino acids long. The V gene's germline CDR1 is SGHDT and CDR2 YYEEEE. DNA of the CDR3: TGTGCCAGCAGCTTGGTTGGTCTAGATATCTACGAGCAGTACTTC. This codes for CASSLVGLDIYEQYF.

The V and J genes are TRBV6-5 and TRBJ1-1, with D tentatively TRBD1 (5 bases). V was trimmed by 6 bases and J by 5 bases, leaving 13 bases between them. CDR3 length: 13 amino acids. Germline V gene sequence: CDR1 MNHEY, CDR2 SVGAGI. The DNA of the CDR3 is TGTGCCAGCAGCCGAAATCCAGGGACTGAAGCTTTCTTT. Translated, it gives CASSRNPGTEAFF.

J is TRBJ2-3 and V is TRBV5-4; D may be TRBD1 (7 bases). The CDR3 consists of 15 residues. Germline V CDR1 and CDR2: SGHNT, YYREEE (reference sequence). Trimming shortened V by 2 bases and J by 5 bases, and 15 bases separated the two germline ends. CDR3: CASSLPTGEVDTQYF. In nucleotides, the CDR3 is TGTGCCAGCAGCTTACCTACAGGGGAGGTAGATACGCAGTATTTT.

In this sample, this clone turned up once. The chain joins TRBV25-1 to TRBJ1-2; D gene uncertain. Trimming stripped 5 bases from V and 4 bases from J, with 14 bases between. This CDR3 comprises 14 residues. CDR1 is MGHDK and CDR2 is SYGVNS in the germline V gene. The CDR3 spells CASSPPYLGYGYTF. In DNA, the CDR3 is TGTGCCAGCAGTCCACCCTACCTGGGCTATGGCTACACCTTC.

The chain couples TRBV5-4 to TRBJ2-3, with D unresolved. CDR1 is SGHNT and CDR2 is YYREEE in the germline V gene (reference sequence). The CDR3 loop spans 15 amino acids. V shed 0 bases and J shed 4 bases, with 12 bases lying between them. The CDR3 region is CASSLGAPAADTQYF. The CDR3 DNA reads TGTGCCAGCAGCTTGGGAGCGCCAGCCGCAGATACGCAGTATTTT.

A single count supports this clone. This sequence joins TRBV10-3 and TRBJ2-7; 7 bases match TRBD1. Germline loops: CDR1 ENHRY, CDR2 SYGVKD. The J segment lost 6 bases and the V segment lost 6 bases, leaving 11 bases of the junction unmatched. The CDR3 has 14 residues. The CDR3 loop is CAIRRTGATSEQYF. As DNA, the CDR3 is TGTGCCATCAGACGTACAGGGGCCACGTCCGAGCAGTACTTC.

This chain connects TRBV28 to TRBJ1-1, with D unclear. CDR1 MDHEN and CDR2 SYDVKM come from the germline V gene. This CDR3 is 16 amino acids long. V lost 6 bases and J 2 bases, leaving 19 bases between the germline ends. The chain's CDR3 is CASRTGRNLLNTEAFF. In DNA form, the CDR3 reads TGTGCCAGCAGGACTGGACGGAACCTTTTAAACACTGAAGCTTTCTTT.

V usage is TRBV11-2 and J usage is TRBJ2-7, with 8 positions matching TRBD2. This CDR3 spans 18 amino acids. In germline, CDR1 is SGHAT, CDR2 FQNNGV. V was pared by 0 bases and J by 0 bases, with 10 bases of the junction left unmatched. This chain's CDR3 is CASSLEVGFGRGSYEQYF. CDR3 DNA sequence: TGTGCCAGCAGCTTAGAGGTGGGATTCGGGAGGGGCTCCTACGAGCAGTACTTC.

This chain uses TRBV7-9 with TRBJ1-5, with 10 bases matching TRBD1. Germline CDR1 is SEHNR and CDR2 is FQNEAQ (reference sequence). V dropped 5 bases and J dropped 6; count of bases not matched to a gene: 10. The CDR3 has 16 amino acids. The CDR3 sequence: CASSPGTGQGIQPQHF. The CDR3 region has the DNA TGTGCCAGCAGCCCTGGAACGGGACAGGGGATTCAGCCCCAGCATTTT.